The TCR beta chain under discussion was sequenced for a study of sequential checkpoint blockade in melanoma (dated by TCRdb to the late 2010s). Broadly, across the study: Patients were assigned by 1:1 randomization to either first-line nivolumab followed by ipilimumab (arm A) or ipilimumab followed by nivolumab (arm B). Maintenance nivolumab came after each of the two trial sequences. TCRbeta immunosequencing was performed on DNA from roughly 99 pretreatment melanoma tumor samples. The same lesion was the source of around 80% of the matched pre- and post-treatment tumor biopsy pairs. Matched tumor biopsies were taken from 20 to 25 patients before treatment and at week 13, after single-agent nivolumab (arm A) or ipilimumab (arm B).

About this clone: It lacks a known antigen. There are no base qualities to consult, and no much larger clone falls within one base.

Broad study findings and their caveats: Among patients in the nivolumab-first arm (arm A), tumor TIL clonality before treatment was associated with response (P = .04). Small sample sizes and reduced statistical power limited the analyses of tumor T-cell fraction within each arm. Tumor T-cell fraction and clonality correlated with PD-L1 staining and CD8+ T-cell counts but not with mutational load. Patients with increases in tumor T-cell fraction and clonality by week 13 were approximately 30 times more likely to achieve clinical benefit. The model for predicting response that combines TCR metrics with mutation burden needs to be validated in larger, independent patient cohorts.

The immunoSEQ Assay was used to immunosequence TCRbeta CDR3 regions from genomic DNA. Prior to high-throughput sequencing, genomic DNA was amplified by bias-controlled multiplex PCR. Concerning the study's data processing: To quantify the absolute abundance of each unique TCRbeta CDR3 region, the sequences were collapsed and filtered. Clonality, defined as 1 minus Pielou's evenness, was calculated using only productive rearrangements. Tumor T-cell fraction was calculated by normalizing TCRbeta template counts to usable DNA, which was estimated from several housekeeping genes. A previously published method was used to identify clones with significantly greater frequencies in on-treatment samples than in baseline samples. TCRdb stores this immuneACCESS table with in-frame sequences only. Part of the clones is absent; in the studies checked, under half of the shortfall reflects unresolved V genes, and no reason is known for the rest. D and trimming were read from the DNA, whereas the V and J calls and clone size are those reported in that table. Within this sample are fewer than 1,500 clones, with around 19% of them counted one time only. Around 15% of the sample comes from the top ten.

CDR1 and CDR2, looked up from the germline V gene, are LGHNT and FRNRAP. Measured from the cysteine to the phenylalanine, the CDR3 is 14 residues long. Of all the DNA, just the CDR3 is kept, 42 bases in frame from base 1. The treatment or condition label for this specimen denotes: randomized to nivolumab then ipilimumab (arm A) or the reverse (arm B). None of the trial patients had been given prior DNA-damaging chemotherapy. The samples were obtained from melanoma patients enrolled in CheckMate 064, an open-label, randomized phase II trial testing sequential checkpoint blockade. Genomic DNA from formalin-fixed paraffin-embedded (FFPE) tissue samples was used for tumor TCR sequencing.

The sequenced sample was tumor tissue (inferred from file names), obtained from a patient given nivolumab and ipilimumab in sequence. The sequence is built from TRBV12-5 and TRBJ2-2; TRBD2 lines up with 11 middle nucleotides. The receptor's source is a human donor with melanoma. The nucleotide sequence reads TGTGCCAGCATGCTAGCGGGGGGCACCGGGGAGCTGTTTTTT. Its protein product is CASMLAGGTGELFF.